This T cell receptor beta chain was observed in a study of neurological immune-mediated disorders. The V gene lost 7 bases and the J gene lost 2 bases, with 19 bases spanning the gap. The CDR3 length is 16 residues. Germline CDR1 reads MNHEY; CDR2 reads SVGAGI. MiXCR was run by TCRdb on the 5' RACE reads, yielding one entry per CDR3 protein. The data hold roughly 62,000 distinct CDR3 sequences, with 3% to 4% observed a single time. This clonotype was recorded at least ten times. What it binds is not known. Study findings and constraints: The most TCR clonal expansion was seen in HTLV-1-associated myelopathy, whereas the least was seen in multiple sclerosis, below the level in healthy controls.

The origin of this receptor is a woman aged 50 to 65 with multiple sclerosis. Sequences were obtained from PBMCs. The chain links TRBV6-5 to TRBJ2-3; D unclear. The CDR3 DNA sequence: TGTGCCAGCAAGTCGCCGGCGTGGGCAAACACAGATACGCAGTATTTT. It codes for CASKSPAWANTDTQYF.